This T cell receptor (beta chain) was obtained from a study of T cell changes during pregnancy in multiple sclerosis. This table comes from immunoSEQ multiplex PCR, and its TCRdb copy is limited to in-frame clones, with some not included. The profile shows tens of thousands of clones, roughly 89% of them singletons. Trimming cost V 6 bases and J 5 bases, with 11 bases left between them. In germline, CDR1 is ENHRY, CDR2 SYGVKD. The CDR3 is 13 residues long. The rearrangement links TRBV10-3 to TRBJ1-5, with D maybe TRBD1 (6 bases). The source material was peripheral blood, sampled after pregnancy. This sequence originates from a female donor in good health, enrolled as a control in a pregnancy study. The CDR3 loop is CAIRGTKDQPQHF. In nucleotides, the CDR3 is TGTGCCATCAGAGGGACAAAAGATCAGCCCCAGCATTTT.